The following is a TCR beta chain sequence with its context. Its target antigen remains unknown. Nothing much larger sits one base from this clone, and base qualities are not available. Clipping removes 4 bases from V and 2 bases from J, with 3 as the unmatched junction base count. Taken from the germline V gene (reference sequence), the CDR1 and CDR2 loops are LGHDT and YNNKEL. The CDR3, cysteine through phenylalanine, is 14 amino acids long. Only the CDR3 region is kept as DNA, spanning 42 bases read in frame from base 1. The collaborating institutions used their own protocols to collect whole blood in K2EDTA tubes. For TCRbeta analysis, collaborator samples were shipped as frozen whole blood, as isolated PBMCs, or as DNA extracted from either sample type. These data come from a study of blood T cell repertoires in COVID-19 (TCRdb year 2020). With regard to the full study: The collaborator samples originated in the United States, Italy and Spain and spanned the acute and convalescent phases of COVID-19. The prospective study material was composed of cDNA or gDNA derived from T cells, B-cell-depleted T cells, or PBMCs. Deeply sampled blood TCRbeta repertoires from subjects exposed to, actively infected with, or recovered from COVID-19 were included in the dataset. The repertoires were released in a freely available public database intended as a resource for research on the immune response to SARS-CoV-2. The samples were drawn from the first 160 participants of the ongoing ImmuneRACE study and from some 1,300 subjects provided by 6 global collaborators. The sample metadata nearly always contained a de-identified subject ID, COVID-19 status, age in years and sex. Where HLA class I and class II types were available, the types were taken from metadata supplied by the sample provider, not from assay-based typing. Results the study describes overall, beyond this receptor: The amount of clinical and demographic metadata varied by source and participant and was provided uncurated.

TCRbeta CDR3 regions were amplified from genomic DNA using the immunoSEQ Assay, a bias-controlled multiplex PCR. Regarding the original processing steps: Within the assay, amplification of reference gene primers was used to estimate how many nucleated cells each sample contained. Sequence reads were collapsed and filtered to measure the absolute abundance of every unique TCRbeta CDR3 rearrangement. Productive Simpson clonality was computed per sample as the square root of Simpson's diversity index over productive rearrangements. Imported from immuneACCESS, the table was reduced by TCRdb to in-frame sequences with V and J called. These copies leave out some clones; in studies compared against another copy, an unresolved V gene accounts for under half, and the cause of the remainder is not known. V and J calls and clone size follow that table, whereas D and trimming were derived from the DNA. The sample table records around 380,000 clones; roughly 86% of these occur just once. Roughly 1.1% of the sample is in the top ten clones.

The sequenced material came from peripheral blood. The sequence joins TRBV3-1 (or the pseudogene TRBV3-2) to TRBJ1-1, with 8 bases matching TRBD1. The clonotype originates from a human donor with acute or convalescent COVID-19. The donor label of this sample is uncertain. This receptor carries the CDR3 CASSLGQGNTEAFF. In nucleotide form, the sequence is TGTGCCAGCAGCCTCGGACAGGGCAACACTGAAGCTTTCTTT.